The subject of this entry is one T cell receptor (beta chain). Both 60 Vbeta primers and 13 Jbeta primers went into the PCR. Generated by immunoSEQ multiplex PCR, the TCRdb table keeps only in-frame clones and is missing some. Found here are some 85,000 clones, around four fifths of them singletons; the top ten hold approximately 1.5%. These data belong to a study of cytomegalovirus exposure and HLA in healthy donors. After removal of 0 bases from V and 7 bases from J, the junction contained 3 bases not matched to a gene. Germline CDR1 reads MNHNY; CDR2 reads SVGAGI (reference sequence). The CDR3 contains 15 residues.

The genes are TRBV6-6 and TRBJ1-4; 9 bases line up with TRBD1. The sequencing sample was made of PBMCs. This receptor was taken from a male donor in good health and CMV-seronegative. The CDR3 reads CASSYSATGGEKLFF. CDR3 DNA: TGTGCCAGCAGTTACTCGGCGACAGGGGGTGAAAAACTGTTTTTT.